What follows are 5 T cell receptor beta chains derived from one specimen sequenced in a study of EBV T-cell therapy then PD-1 blockade in nasopharyngeal carcinoma. Only in-frame clones appear in the TCRdb table, and some are missing; sequencing was by immunoSEQ multiplex PCR. The sample yields approximately 21,000 clones, about 87% seen once. Antigens of these TCRs are unknown. The treatment is: AdE1-LMPpoly-expanded autologous EBV-specific T-cell therapy followed by anti-PD-1 nivolumab. The specimen was CD8+ T cells from blood, collected at approximately day 62 from a patient whose treatment included autologous EBV-specific T cells and nivolumab. These receptors all come from a man aged 40-50 years with nasopharyngeal carcinoma.

CDR3 loop: CASSPARVSTEAFF. The CDR3 bases are TGTGCCAGCAGCCCCGCCAGGGTTTCTACTGAAGCTTTCTTT. The chain recombines TRBV28 with TRBJ1-1, with D tentatively TRBD1 (5 bases). The germline V gene has CDR1 MDHEN and CDR2 SYDVKM. The CDR3 runs 14 residues. V lost 6 bases to trimming and J lost 5 bases, with 16 bases between them.

The rearrangement joins TRBV7-9 to TRBJ2-1; D remains unclear. This CDR3 spans 14 amino acids. The germline V gene has CDR1 SEHNR and CDR2 FQNEAQ (reference sequence). Trimming took 5 bases from V and 7 from J, leaving 15 bases between them. CDR3 DNA: TGTGCCAGCAGCACCGGACCCCTGGGGAATGAGCAGTTCTTC. Its protein is CASSTGPLGNEQFF.

This chain joins TRBV7-2 and TRBJ2-1; D might be TRBD2 (6 bases). The V and J ends lost 5 bases and 8 bases respectively, with 13 bases between them. The CDR3 is 13 residues long. Germline CDR1 reads SGHTA; CDR2 reads FQGNSA. CDR3 protein: CASSTGWGDEQFF. CDR3 coding DNA: TGTGCCAGCAGCACTGGGTGGGGGGATGAGCAGTTCTTC.

The chain joins TRBV6-4 to TRBJ2-3, with D possibly being TRBD1 (6 bases). The germline CDR1 and CDR2 sequences are MRHNA and SNTAGT. Deletions cut 2 bases from V and 1 base from J, with 10 bases between. CDR3 length: 15 amino acids. DNA of the CDR3: TGTGCCAGCAGTGACAGGGCAGGGGGCACAGATACGCAGTATTTT. Translation gives CASSDRAGGTDTQYF.

This chain links TRBV3-1 (or the pseudogene TRBV3-2) with TRBJ2-5; TRBD2 matches 12 bases. V was pared by 0 bases and J by 5 bases, with 13 bases of the junction left unmatched. In germline, CDR1 is LGHDT, CDR2 YNNKEL (reference sequence). The CDR3 covers 19 residues. Here the CDR3 DNA reads TGTGCCAGCAGCCAAGATGTGCTAGCGGGGGGGCCTGTTCACGAGACCCAGTACTTC. Translating gives CASSQDVLAGGPVHETQYF.